The TCR beta chain described here comes from a study of glioma-infiltrating T cells. About this clonotype: Antigen specificity is unknown. A much larger clone differs from this one at a single base, so this may be a read error.

The CDR3 has 14 amino acids. Between the trimmed V and J ends, which lost 4 bases and 4 bases, there was a span of 11 bases. Germline V gene sequence: CDR1 DFQATT, CDR2 SNEGSKA (reference sequence). Study outcomes and limitations: Tissue-blood divergence was below expectation in non-neoplastic patients, above in gliomas. Tissue and blood shared very few CDR3 sequences.

The iRepertoire nested amplicon-rescue multiplex PCR amplified TCR alpha and beta CDR3s from RNA. Input was roughly 85-450 ng of tissue mRNA or PBMC total RNA. A single record per CDR3 protein comes from TCRdb applying MiXCR to the multiplex PCR reads. Of 160,000 or so distinct CDR3 sequences listed, about 47% are singletons. This rearrangement joins TRBV20-1 to TRBJ1-6; possible D gene TRBD1, 5 bases. Material for sequencing was glioma tissue, nonneoplastic brain tissue, or PBMCs (not recorded which). This receptor was taken from a human donor with low-grade glioma or glioblastoma, undergoing nonglioma brain surgery, or in good health (not recorded which). The CDR3 DNA is TGCAGTGCTATGACAGTTTCGTATAATTCACCCCTCCACTTT. Its translation is CSAMTVSYNSPLHF.